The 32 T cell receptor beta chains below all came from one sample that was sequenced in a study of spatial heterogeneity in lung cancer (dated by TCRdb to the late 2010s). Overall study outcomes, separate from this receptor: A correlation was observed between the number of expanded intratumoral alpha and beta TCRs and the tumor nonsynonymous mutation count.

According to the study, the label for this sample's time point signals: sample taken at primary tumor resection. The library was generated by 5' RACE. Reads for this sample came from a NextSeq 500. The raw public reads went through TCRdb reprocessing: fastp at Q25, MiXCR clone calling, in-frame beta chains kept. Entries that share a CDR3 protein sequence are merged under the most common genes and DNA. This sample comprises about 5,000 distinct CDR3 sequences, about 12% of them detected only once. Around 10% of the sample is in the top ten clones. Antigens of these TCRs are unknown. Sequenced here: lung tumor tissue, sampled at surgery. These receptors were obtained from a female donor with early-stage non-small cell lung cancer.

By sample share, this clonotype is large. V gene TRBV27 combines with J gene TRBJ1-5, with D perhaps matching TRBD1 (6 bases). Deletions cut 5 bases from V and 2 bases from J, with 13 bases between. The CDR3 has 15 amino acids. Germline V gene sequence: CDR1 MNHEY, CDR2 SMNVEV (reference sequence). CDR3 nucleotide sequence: TGTGCCAGCAGTAGGGGGGCAGTTGGCAATCAGCCCCAGCATTTT. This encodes CASSRGAVGNQPQHF.

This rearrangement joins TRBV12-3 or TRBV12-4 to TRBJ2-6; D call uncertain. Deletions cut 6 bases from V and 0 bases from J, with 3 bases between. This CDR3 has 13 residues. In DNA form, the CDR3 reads TGTGCCAGCAGGGGCTCTGGGGCCAACGTCCTGACTTTC. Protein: CASRGSGANVLTF.

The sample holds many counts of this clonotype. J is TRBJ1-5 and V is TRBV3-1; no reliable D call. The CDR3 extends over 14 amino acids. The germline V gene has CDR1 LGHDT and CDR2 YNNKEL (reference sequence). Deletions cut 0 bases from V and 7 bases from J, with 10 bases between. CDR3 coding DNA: TGTGCCAGCAGCCAAGATGGGAGGGCACAGCCCCAGCATTTT. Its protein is CASSQDGRAQPQHF.

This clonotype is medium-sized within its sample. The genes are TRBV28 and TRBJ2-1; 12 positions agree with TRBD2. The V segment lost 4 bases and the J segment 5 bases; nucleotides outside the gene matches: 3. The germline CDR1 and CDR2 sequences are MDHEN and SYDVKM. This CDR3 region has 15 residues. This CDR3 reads CASSSSSGGDNEQFF. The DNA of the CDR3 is TGTGCCAGCAGTTCTTCTAGCGGGGGGGACAATGAGCAGTTCTTC. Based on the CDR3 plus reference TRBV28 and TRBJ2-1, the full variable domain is DVKVTQSSRYLVKRTGEKVFLECVQDMDHENMFWYRQDPGLGLRLIYFSYDVKMKEKGDIPEGYSVSREKKERFSLILESASTNQTSMYLCASSSSSGGDNEQFFGPGTRLTVL.

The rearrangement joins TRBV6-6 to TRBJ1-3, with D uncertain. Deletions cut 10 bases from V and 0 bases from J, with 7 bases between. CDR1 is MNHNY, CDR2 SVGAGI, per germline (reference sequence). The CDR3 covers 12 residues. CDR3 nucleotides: TGTGCCATTGGCAACTCTGGAAACACCATATATTTT. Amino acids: CAIGNSGNTIYF.

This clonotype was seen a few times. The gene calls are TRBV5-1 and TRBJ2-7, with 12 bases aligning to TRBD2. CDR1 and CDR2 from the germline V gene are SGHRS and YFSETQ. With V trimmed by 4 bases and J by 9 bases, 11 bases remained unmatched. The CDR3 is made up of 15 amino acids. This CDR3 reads CASSPGTSGSQRQYF. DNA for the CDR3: TGCGCCAGCAGCCCCGGGACTAGCGGGTCCCAGCGGCAGTACTTC.

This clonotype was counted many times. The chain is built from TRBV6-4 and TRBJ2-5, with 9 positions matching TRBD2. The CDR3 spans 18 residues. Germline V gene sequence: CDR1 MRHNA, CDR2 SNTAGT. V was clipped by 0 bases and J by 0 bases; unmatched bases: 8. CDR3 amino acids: CASSDSSGGHPYQETQYF. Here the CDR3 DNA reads TGTGCCAGCAGTGACTCTAGCGGGGGCCATCCTTACCAAGAGACCCAGTACTTC.

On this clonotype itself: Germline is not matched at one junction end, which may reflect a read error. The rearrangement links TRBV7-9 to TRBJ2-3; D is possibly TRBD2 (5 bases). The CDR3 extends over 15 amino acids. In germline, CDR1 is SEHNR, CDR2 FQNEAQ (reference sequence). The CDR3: CASSLARIASDTQYF. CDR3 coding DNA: TGTGCCAGCAGTTTAGCGCGGATAGCGAGTGATACGCAGTATTTT.

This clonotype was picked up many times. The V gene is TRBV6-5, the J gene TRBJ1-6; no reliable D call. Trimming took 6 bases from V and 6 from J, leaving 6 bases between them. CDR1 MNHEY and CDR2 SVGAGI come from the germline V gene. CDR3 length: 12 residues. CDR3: CASSQVNSPLHF. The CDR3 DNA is TGTGCCAGCAGCCAAGTTAATTCACCCCTCCACTTT.

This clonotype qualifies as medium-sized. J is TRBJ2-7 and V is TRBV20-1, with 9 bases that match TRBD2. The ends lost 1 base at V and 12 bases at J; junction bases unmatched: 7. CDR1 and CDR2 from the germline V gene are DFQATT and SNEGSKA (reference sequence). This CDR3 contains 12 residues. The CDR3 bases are TGCAGTGCTAGAGTTAGCGGGGGCCAGGGGTACTTC. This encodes CSARVSGGQGYF.

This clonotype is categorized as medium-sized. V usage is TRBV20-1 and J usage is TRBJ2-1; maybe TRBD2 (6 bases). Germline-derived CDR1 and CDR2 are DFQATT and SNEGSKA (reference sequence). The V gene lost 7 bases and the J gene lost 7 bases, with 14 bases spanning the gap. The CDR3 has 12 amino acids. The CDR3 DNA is TGCAGTGGTATCGCGGGGTTGAATGAGCAGTTCTTC. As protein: CSGIAGLNEQFF.

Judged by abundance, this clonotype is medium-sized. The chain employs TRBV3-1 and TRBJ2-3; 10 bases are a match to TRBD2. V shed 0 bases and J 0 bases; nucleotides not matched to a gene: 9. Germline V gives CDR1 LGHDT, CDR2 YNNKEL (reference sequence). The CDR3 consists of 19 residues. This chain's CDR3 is CASSQDSSGGDTSTDTQYF. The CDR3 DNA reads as TGTGCCAGCAGCCAAGATTCAAGCGGGGGGGACACTAGCACAGATACGCAGTATTTT.

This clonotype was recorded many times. Here the CDR3 DNA reads TGTGCCACCAGCAGAGCGAACACCCGAAACGATGGCTACACCTTC. Translated, it gives CATSRANTRNDGYTF. J is TRBJ1-2 and V is TRBV15, with D hard to call. Germline CDR1 and CDR2: LNHNV and YYDKDF (reference sequence). Trimming stripped 1 base from V and 6 bases from J, with 15 bases between. The CDR3 is made up of 15 amino acids.

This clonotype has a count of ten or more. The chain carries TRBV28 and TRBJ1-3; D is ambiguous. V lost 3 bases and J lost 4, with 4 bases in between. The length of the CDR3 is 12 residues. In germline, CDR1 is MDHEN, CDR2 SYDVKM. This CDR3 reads CASSFRGNTIYF. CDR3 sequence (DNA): TGTGCCAGCAGTTTTAGGGGAAACACCATATATTTT.

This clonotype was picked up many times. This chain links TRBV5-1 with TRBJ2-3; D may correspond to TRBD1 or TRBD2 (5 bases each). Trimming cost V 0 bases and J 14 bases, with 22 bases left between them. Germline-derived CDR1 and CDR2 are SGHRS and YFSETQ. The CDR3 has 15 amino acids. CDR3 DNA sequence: TGCGCCAGCAGCTTGGCATTCGGCACCGGACACCGGGGGTATTTT. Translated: CASSLAFGTGHRGYF.

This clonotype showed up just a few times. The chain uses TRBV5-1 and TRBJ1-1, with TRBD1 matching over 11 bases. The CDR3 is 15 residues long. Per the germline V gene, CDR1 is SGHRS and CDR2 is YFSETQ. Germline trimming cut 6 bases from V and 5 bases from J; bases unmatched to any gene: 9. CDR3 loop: CASKRDGTGGTEAFF. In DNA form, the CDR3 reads TGCGCCAGCAAAAGGGACGGGACAGGGGGTACTGAAGCTTTCTTT.

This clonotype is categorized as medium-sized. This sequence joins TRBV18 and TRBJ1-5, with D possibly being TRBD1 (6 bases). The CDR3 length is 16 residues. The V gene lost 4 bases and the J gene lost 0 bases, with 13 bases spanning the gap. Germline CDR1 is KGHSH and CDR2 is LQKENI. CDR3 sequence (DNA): TGTGCCAGCTCACGAGGACAGCTCTATAGCAATCAGCCCCAGCATTTT. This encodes CASSRGQLYSNQPQHF.

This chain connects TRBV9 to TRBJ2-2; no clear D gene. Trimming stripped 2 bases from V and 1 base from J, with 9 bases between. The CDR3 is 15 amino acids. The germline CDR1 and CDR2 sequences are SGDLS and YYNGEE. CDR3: CASSVRLGNTGELFF. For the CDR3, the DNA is TGTGCCAGCAGCGTCAGGTTAGGGAACACCGGGGAGCTGTTTTTT.

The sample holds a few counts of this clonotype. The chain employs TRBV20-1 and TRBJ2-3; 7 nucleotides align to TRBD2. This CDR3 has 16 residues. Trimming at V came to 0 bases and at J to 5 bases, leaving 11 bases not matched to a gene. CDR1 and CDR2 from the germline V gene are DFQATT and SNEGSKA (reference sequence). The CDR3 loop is CSARDFLAGEIDTQYF. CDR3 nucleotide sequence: TGCAGTGCTAGAGATTTTCTGGCGGGGGAGATAGATACGCAGTATTTT.

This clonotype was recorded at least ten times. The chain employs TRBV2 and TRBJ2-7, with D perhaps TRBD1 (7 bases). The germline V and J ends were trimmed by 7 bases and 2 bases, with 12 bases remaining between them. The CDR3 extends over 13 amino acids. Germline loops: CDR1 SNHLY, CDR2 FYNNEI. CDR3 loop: CASTGGQTYEQYF. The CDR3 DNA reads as TGTGCCAGCACAGGGGGGCAGACCTACGAGCAGTACTTC.

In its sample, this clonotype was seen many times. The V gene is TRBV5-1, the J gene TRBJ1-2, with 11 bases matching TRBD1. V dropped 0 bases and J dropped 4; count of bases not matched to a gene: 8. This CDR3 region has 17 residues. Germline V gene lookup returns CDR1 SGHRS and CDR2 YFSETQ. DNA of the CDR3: TGCGCCAGCAGCTTGGGAGGGACAGGGGGAGGAATCTATGGCTACACCTTC. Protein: CASSLGGTGGGIYGYTF.

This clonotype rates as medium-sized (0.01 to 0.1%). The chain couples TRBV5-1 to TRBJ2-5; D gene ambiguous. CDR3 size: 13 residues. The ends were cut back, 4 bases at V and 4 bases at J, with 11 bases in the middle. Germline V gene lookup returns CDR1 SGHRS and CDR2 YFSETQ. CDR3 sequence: CASSESRSETQYF. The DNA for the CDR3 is TGCGCCAGCAGCGAATCTCGGTCAGAGACCCAGTACTTC.

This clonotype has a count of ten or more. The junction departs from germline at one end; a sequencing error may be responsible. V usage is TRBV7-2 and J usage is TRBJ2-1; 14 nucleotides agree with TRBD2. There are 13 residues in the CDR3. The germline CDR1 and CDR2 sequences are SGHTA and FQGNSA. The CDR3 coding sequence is TGTGCCAGCAGCTCGACTAGCGGGGGGGAAAACAACTTC. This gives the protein CASSSTSGGENNF. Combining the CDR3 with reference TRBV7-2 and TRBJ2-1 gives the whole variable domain GAGVSQSPSNKVTEKGKDVELRCDPISGHTALYWYRQSLGQGLEFLIYFQGNSAPDKSGLPSDRFSAERTGGSVSTLTIQRTQQEDSAVYLCASSSTSGGENNFGPGTRLTVL.

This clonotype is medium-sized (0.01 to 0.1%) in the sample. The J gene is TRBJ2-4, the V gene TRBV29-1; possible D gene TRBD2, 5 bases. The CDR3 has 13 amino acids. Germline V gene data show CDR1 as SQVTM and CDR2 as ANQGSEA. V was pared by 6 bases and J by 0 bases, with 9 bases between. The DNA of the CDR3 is TGCAGCGTGACTATTTTAGCCAAAAACATTCAGTACTTC. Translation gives CSVTILAKNIQYF.

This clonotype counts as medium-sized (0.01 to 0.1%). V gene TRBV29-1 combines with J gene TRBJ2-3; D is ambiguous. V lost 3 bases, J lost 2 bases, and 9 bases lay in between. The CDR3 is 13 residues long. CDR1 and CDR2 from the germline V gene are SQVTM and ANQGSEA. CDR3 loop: CSVDGAATDTQYF. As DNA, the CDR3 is TGCAGCGTTGACGGAGCAGCCACAGATACGCAGTATTTT.

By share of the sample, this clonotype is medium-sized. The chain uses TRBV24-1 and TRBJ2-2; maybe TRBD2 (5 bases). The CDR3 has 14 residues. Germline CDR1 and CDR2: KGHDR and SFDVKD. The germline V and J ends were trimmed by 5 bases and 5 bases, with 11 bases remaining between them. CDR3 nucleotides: TGTGCCACCAGTGCTTACCCGGGGACCGGGGAGCTGTTTTTT. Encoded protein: CATSAYPGTGELFF.

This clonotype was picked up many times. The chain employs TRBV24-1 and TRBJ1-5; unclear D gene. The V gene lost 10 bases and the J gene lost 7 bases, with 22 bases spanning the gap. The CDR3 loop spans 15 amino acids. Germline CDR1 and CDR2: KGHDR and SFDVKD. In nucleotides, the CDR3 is TGTGCCACTTCAGGAGGGTTTTGGGCCAGGCAGCCCCAGCATTTT. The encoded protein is CATSGGFWARQPQHF.

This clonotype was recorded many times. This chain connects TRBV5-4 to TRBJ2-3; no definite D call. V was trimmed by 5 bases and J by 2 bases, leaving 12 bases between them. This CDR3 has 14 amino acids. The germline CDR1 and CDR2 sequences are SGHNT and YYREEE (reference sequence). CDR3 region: CASSSPRLTDTQYF. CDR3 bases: TGTGCCAGCAGTTCCCCCCGGCTCACAGATACGCAGTATTTT.

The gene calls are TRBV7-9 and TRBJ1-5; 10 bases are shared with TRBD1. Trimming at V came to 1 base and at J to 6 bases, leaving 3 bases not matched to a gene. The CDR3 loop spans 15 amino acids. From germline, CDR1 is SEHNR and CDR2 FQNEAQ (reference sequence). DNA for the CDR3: TGTGCCAGCAGCTTAGGGGACAGGGGCGGTCAGCCCCAGCATTTT. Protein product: CASSLGDRGGQPQHF. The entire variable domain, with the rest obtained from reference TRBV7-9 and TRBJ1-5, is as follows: DTGVSQNPRHKITKRGQNVTFRCDPISEHNRLYWYRQTLGQGPEFLTYFQNEAQLEKSRLLSDRFSAERPKGSFSTLEIQRTEQGDSAMYLCASSLGDRGGQPQHFGDGTRLSIL.

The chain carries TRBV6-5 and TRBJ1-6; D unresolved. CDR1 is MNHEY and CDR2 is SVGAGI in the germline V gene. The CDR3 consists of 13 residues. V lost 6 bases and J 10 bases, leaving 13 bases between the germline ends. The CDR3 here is CASRGADSSPLHF. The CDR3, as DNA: TGTGCCAGCAGGGGAGCAGATTCCTCACCCCTCCACTTT.

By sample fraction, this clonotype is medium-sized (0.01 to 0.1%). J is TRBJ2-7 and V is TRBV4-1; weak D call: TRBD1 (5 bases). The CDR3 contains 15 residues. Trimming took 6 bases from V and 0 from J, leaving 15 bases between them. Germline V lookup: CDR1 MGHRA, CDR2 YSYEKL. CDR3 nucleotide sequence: TGCGCCAGCAGACCGACGGACACCGCCTCCTACGAGCAGTACTTC. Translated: CASRPTDTASYEQYF.

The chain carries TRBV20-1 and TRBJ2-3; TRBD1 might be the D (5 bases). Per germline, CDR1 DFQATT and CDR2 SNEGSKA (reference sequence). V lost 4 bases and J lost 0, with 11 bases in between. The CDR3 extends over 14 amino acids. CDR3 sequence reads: CSATDSPSTDTQYF. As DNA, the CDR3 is TGCAGTGCTACCGACAGTCCTAGCACAGATACGCAGTATTTT.